Listed below are T cell receptor beta chains from one sample, sequenced in a study of cytomegalovirus exposure and HLA in healthy donors. Produced via immunoSEQ multiplex PCR; TCRdb's table is partial and in-frame only. In the table there are around 85,000 clones, approximately 80% of which are singletons. Sequenced material: PBMCs. The receptors were sampled from a woman aged 45-60 years in good health and CMV-seropositive. Each CDR3 is given with its conserved first and last residue. D genes are given only for firm matches. Clone size is stated in some rows and not others, as once, few, many or a class when expanded.

clone size: -; D gene: -; J gene: TRBJ1-1; V gene: TRBV27; CDR3 protein: CASSHRQAVNTEAFF; CDR3 DNA: TGTGCCAGCAGTCACCGACAGGCTGTGAACACTGAAGCTTTCTTT
clone size: -; D gene: TRBD1; J gene: TRBJ2-7; V gene: TRBV5-1; CDR3 protein: CASSLAGQGANEQYF; CDR3 DNA: TGCGCCAGCAGCTTGGCGGGACAGGGGGCCAACGAGCAGTACTTC
clone size: -; D gene: -; J gene: TRBJ1-2; V gene: TRBV21-1; CDR3 protein: CASSKKAWDRGFPNYGYTF; CDR3 DNA: TGTGCCAGCAGCAAAAAGGCTTGGGACAGGGGGTTCCCTAACTATGGCTACACCTTC
clone size: -; D gene: TRBD1; J gene: TRBJ1-5; V gene: TRBV19; CDR3 protein: CASAWDSSNQPQHF; CDR3 DNA: TGTGCCAGCGCTTGGGACAGTAGCAATCAGCCCCAGCATTTT
clone size: -; D gene: -; J gene: TRBJ1-5; V gene: TRBV11-3; CDR3 protein: CASSLNGRLGQPQHF; CDR3 DNA: TGTGCCAGCAGCTTAAACGGAAGACTTGGTCAGCCCCAGCATTTT
clone size: -; D gene: TRBD2; J gene: TRBJ2-3; V gene: TRBV7-6; CDR3 protein: CASSPGSGVTDTQYF; CDR3 DNA: TGTGCCAGCAGCCCCGGTAGCGGGGTCACAGATACGCAGTATTTT
clone size: -; D gene: -; J gene: TRBJ2-7; V gene: TRBV9; CDR3 protein: CASSVGDSYSYEQYF; CDR3 DNA: TGTGCCAGCAGCGTAGGTGACAGCTACTCCTACGAGCAGTACTTC
clone size: few; D gene: -; J gene: TRBJ2-5; V gene: TRBV29-1; CDR3 protein: CSAGGQQETQYF; CDR3 DNA: TGCAGCGCCGGAGGACAGCAAGAGACCCAGTACTTC
clone size: few; D gene: TRBD2; J gene: TRBJ2-1; V gene: TRBV11-3; CDR3 protein: CASSFASGIYNEQFF; CDR3 DNA: TGTGCCAGCAGCTTTGCTAGCGGGATATACAATGAGCAGTTCTTC
clone size: few; D gene: -; J gene: TRBJ2-6; V gene: TRBV5-5; CDR3 protein: CASSLDRAIAGANVLTF; CDR3 DNA: TGTGCCAGCAGCTTGGACAGGGCTATAGCTGGGGCCAACGTCCTGACTTTC
clone size: -; D gene: -; J gene: TRBJ1-2; V gene: TRBV4-1; CDR3 protein: CASSQVEGRNYGYTF; CDR3 DNA: TGCGCCAGCAGCCAAGTAGAAGGGAGGAACTATGGCTACACCTTC
clone size: -; D gene: -; J gene: TRBJ1-3; V gene: TRBV4-2; CDR3 protein: CASSQGGLLGNTIYF; CDR3 DNA: TGTGCCAGCAGCCAGGGGGGGCTACTTGGAAACACCATATATTTT
clone size: few; D gene: -; J gene: TRBJ1-1; V gene: TRBV10-3; CDR3 protein: CAISEYGGPSNTEAFF; CDR3 DNA: TGTGCCATCAGTGAGTACGGGGGGCCGTCGAACACTGAAGCTTTCTTT
clone size: -; D gene: -; J gene: TRBJ1-2; V gene: TRBV9; CDR3 protein: CASSVASGRGYGYTF; CDR3 DNA: TGTGCCAGCAGCGTAGCGTCAGGGCGGGGCTATGGCTACACCTTC
clone size: -; D gene: -; J gene: TRBJ1-2; V gene: TRBV12-5; CDR3 protein: CASGLVRSRPTF; CDR3 DNA: TGTGCTAGTGGTTTGGTACGGTCCCGTCCCACCTTC
clone size: -; D gene: -; J gene: TRBJ1-6; V gene: TRBV9; CDR3 protein: CASSVGQPNSPLHF; CDR3 DNA: TGTGCCAGCAGCGTCGGACAGCCTAATTCACCCCTCCACTTT
clone size: -; D gene: -; J gene: TRBJ1-1; V gene: TRBV12-5; CDR3 protein: CASGPAGAQLNTEAFF; CDR3 DNA: TGTGCTAGTGGTCCCGCGGGGGCCCAGCTGAACACTGAAGCTTTCTTT
clone size: -; D gene: -; J gene: TRBJ2-7; V gene: TRBV5-4; CDR3 protein: CASSSQGSSYEQYF; CDR3 DNA: TGTGCCAGCAGCTCACAGGGTAGTTCCTACGAGCAGTACTTC
clone size: -; D gene: -; J gene: TRBJ2-7; V gene: TRBV5-1; CDR3 protein: CASSSGLSAYEQYF; CDR3 DNA: TGCGCCAGCAGCTCCGGACTATCCGCCTACGAGCAGTACTTC
clone size: -; D gene: TRBD1; J gene: TRBJ1-1; V gene: TRBV19; CDR3 protein: CASSKPGTDHTEAFF; CDR3 DNA: TGTGCCAGTAGTAAGCCCGGGACAGATCACACTGAAGCTTTCTTT
clone size: few; D gene: TRBD1; J gene: TRBJ1-5; V gene: TRBV19; CDR3 protein: CASSIGQGARQPQHF; CDR3 DNA: TGTGCCAGTAGTATTGGACAGGGGGCGCGGCAGCCCCAGCATTTT
clone size: -; D gene: -; J gene: TRBJ2-5; V gene: TRBV2; CDR3 protein: CASTWPSPQETQYF; CDR3 DNA: TGTGCCAGCACGTGGCCTAGCCCCCAAGAGACCCAGTACTTC
clone size: few; D gene: -; J gene: TRBJ1-1; V gene: TRBV10-2; CDR3 protein: CASSEVSAGNTEAFF; CDR3 DNA: TGCGCCAGCAGTGAGGTTTCCGCGGGGAACACTGAAGCTTTCTTT
clone size: -; D gene: TRBD2; J gene: TRBJ2-7; V gene: TRBV6-1; CDR3 protein: CASSALSGGVRHEQYF; CDR3 DNA: TGTGCCAGCAGTGCTCTGAGCGGGGGGGTCCGGCACGAGCAGTACTTC
clone size: -; D gene: -; J gene: TRBJ2-1; V gene: TRBV7-9; CDR3 protein: CSSSQEEEQFF; CDR3 DNA: TGTTCCAGCAGCCAAGAGGAAGAGCAGTTCTTC
clone size: once; D gene: -; J gene: TRBJ2-1; V gene: TRBV7-3; CDR3 protein: CASSPGTYGGNEQFF; CDR3 DNA: TGTGCCAGCAGCCCCGGGACCTACGGGGGTAATGAGCAGTTCTTC
clone size: -; D gene: -; J gene: TRBJ2-7; V gene: TRBV6-1; CDR3 protein: CASSEPGVSGTYEQYF; CDR3 DNA: TGTGCCAGCAGTGAGCCCGGGGTAAGTGGTACCTACGAGCAGTACTTC
clone size: -; D gene: TRBD2; J gene: TRBJ2-3; V gene: TRBV5-4; CDR3 protein: CASSPRLAGDTQYF; CDR3 DNA: TGTGCCAGCAGCCCGAGACTAGCTGGAGATACGCAGTATTTT
clone size: -; D gene: TRBD2; J gene: TRBJ2-1; V gene: TRBV18; CDR3 protein: CASSPLGAGETGEQFF; CDR3 DNA: TGTGCCAGCTCACCACTAGGAGCGGGGGAGACCGGTGAGCAGTTCTTC
clone size: -; D gene: -; J gene: TRBJ2-7; V gene: TRBV5-1; CDR3 protein: CATRGSSYEQYF; CDR3 DNA: TGCGCCACCCGGGGGAGCTCCTACGAGCAGTACTTC
clone size: -; D gene: -; J gene: TRBJ2-1; V gene: TRBV6-5; CDR3 protein: CASSYSTAGDNNEQFF; CDR3 DNA: TGTGCCAGCAGTTACTCGACGGCGGGTGATAACAATGAGCAGTTCTTC
clone size: -; D gene: -; J gene: TRBJ2-7; V gene: TRBV28; CDR3 protein: CASFTGGSIYEQYF; CDR3 DNA: TGTGCCAGCTTTACGGGGGGCAGCATCTACGAGCAGTACTTC
clone size: once; D gene: -; J gene: TRBJ2-1; V gene: TRBV27; CDR3 protein: CASSLWGQTLNEQFF; CDR3 DNA: TGTGCCAGCAGTTTATGGGGACAAACACTCAATGAGCAGTTCTTC
clone size: once; D gene: TRBD1; J gene: TRBJ2-1; V gene: TRBV29-1; CDR3 protein: CSVEGQGAFF; CDR3 DNA: TGCAGCGTTGAGGGACAGGGTGCGTTCTTC
clone size: once; D gene: TRBD1; J gene: TRBJ1-2; V gene: TRBV6-4; CDR3 protein: CASSVRTGDFAYGYTF; CDR3 DNA: TGTGCCAGCAGTGTCCGGACAGGCGACTTCGCCTATGGCTACACCTTC
clone size: -; D gene: TRBD1; J gene: TRBJ1-2; V gene: TRBV10-1; CDR3 protein: CASNQDRPCSGGYTF; CDR3 DNA: TGCGCCAGCAACCAGGACAGGCCGTGCAGTGGTGGCTACACCTTC
clone size: few; D gene: -; J gene: TRBJ1-4; V gene: TRBV30; CDR3 protein: CAWNRQLANEKLFF; CDR3 DNA: TGTGCCTGGAACCGACAGCTCGCAAATGAAAAACTGTTTTTT
clone size: -; D gene: -; J gene: TRBJ2-1; V gene: TRBV19; CDR3 protein: CASQRGFAYNEQFF; CDR3 DNA: TGTGCCAGTCAACGGGGGTTTGCCTACAATGAGCAGTTCTTC
clone size: once; D gene: -; J gene: TRBJ2-5; V gene: TRBV11-3; CDR3 protein: CASSLGGSQETQYF; CDR3 DNA: TGTGCCAGCAGCTTAGGTGGCAGCCAAGAGACCCAGTACTTC
clone size: -; D gene: -; J gene: TRBJ1-3; V gene: TRBV2; CDR3 protein: CASKAGNSGNTIYF; CDR3 DNA: TGTGCCAGCAAAGCCGGTAACTCTGGAAACACCATATATTTT
clone size: -; D gene: -; J gene: TRBJ2-5; V gene: TRBV9; CDR3 protein: CASSVELGGTQYF; CDR3 DNA: TGTGCCAGCAGCGTAGAATTGGGGGGGACCCAGTACTTC
clone size: once; D gene: -; J gene: TRBJ2-1; V gene: TRBV2; CDR3 protein: CAVRRGRGSYNEQFF; CDR3 DNA: TGTGCTGTAAGGAGAGGGCGGGGCTCCTACAATGAGCAGTTCTTC
clone size: -; D gene: TRBD2; J gene: TRBJ2-1; V gene: TRBV6-5; CDR3 protein: CASSYVRGLPNNEQFF; CDR3 DNA: TGTGCCAGCAGTTACGTCCGGGGACTACCCAACAATGAGCAGTTCTTC
clone size: -; D gene: TRBD1; J gene: TRBJ1-6; V gene: TRBV6-6; CDR3 protein: CASGGTGSSPLHF; CDR3 DNA: TGTGCCAGCGGAGGGACAGGGAGCTCACCCCTCCACTTT
clone size: few; D gene: TRBD1; J gene: TRBJ1-4; V gene: TRBV5-6; CDR3 protein: CASSSLQGASNEKLFF; CDR3 DNA: TGTGCCAGCAGCTCCCTTCAGGGGGCTTCTAATGAAAAACTGTTTTTT